One T cell receptor (beta chain) is described in this entry. Profiling relied on immunoSEQ multiplex PCR, and the TCRdb table lists in-frame clones only, not all of them. Seen in this sample are 150,000 to 200,000 clones; the ten most common clones hold 2.2%. The data were obtained in a study of control samples from healthy donors and cancer patients. There are 13 residues in the CDR3. The trim removed 6 bases at V and 8 bases at J, leaving 4 bases unmatched. CDR1 MGHDK and CDR2 SYGVNS come from the germline V gene. Material: blood. This clonotype was obtained from a woman aged 25 to 39 in good health. V is TRBV25-1 and J is TRBJ1-2; 12 bases align to TRBD1. The CDR3 loop is CASRGQGASGYTF. Here the CDR3 DNA reads TGTGCCAGCAGGGGACAGGGGGCGAGCGGCTACACCTTC.